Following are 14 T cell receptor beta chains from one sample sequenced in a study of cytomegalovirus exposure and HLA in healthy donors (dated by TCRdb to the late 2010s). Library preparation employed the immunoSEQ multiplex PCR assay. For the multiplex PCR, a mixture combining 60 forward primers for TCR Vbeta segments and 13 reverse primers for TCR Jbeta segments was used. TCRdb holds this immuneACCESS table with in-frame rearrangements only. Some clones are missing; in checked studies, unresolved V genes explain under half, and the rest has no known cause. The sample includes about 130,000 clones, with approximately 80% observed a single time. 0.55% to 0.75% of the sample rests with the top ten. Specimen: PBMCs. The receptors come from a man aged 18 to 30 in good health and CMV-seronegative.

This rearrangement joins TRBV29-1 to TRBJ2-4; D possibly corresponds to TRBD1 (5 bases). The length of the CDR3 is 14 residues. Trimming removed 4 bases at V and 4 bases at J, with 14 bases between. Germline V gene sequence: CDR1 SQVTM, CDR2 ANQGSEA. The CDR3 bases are TGCAGCGTTGGAAGGCAGGGATGGAAAAACATTCAGTACTTC. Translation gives CSVGRQGWKNIQYF.

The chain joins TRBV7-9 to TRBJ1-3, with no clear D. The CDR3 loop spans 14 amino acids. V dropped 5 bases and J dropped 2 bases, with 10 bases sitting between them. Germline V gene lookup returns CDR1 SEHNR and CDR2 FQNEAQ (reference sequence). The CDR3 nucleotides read TGTGCCAGCAGCCCGGCGGCAGCTGGAAACACCATATATTTT. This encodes CASSPAAAGNTIYF.

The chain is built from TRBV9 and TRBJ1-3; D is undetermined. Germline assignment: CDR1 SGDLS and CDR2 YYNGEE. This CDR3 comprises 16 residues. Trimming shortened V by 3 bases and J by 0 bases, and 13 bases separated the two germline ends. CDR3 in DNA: TGTGCCAGCAGCGAGAACAGAGACGCCTCTGGAAACACCATATATTTT. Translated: CASSENRDASGNTIYF.

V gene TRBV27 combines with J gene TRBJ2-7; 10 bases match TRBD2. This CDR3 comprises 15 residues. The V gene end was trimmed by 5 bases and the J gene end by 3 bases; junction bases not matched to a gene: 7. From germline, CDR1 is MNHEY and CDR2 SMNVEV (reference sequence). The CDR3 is CASSPLAGSLYEQYF. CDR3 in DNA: TGTGCCAGCAGTCCACTAGCGGGGTCTCTCTACGAGCAGTACTTC.

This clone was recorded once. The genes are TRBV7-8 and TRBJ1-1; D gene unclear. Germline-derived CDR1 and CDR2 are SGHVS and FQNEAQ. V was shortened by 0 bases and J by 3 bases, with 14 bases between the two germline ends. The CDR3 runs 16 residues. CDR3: CASSLARTAIYTEAFF. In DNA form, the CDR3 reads TGTGCCAGCAGCTTAGCGCGAACAGCTATTTACACTGAAGCTTTCTTT.

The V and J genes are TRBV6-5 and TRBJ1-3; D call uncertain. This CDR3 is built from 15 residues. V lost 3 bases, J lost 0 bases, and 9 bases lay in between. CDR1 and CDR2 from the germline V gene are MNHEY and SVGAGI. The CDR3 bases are TGTGCCAGCAGTTATGGGAGGAGCTCTGGAAACACCATATATTTT. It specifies CASSYGRSSGNTIYF.

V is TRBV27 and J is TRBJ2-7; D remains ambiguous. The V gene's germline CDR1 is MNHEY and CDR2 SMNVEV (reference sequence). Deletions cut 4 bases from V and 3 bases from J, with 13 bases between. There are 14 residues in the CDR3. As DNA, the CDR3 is TGTGCCAGCAGTTCCCAAGGAGCCCTCTACGAGCAGTACTTC. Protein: CASSSQGALYEQYF.

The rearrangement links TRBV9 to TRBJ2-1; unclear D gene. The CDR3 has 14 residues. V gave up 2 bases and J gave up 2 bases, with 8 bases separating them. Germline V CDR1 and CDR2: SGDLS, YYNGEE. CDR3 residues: CASSVGRAYNEQFF. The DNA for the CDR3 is TGTGCCAGCAGCGTTGGTAGAGCCTACAATGAGCAGTTCTTC. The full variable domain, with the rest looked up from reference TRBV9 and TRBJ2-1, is DSGVTQTPKHLITATGQRVTLRCSPRSGDLSVYWYQQSLDQGLQFLIQYYNGEERAKGNILERFSAQQFPDLHSELNLSSLELGDSALYFCASSVGRAYNEQFFGPGTRLTVL.

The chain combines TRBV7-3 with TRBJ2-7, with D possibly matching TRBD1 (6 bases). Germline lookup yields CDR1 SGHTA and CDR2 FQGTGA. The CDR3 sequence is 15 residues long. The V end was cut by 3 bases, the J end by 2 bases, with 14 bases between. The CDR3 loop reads CASSLDLTGPYEQYF. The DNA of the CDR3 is TGTGCCAGCAGCTTGGACCTTACAGGGCCCTACGAGCAGTACTTC.

The chain's CDR3 is CASSPQLERAFF. CDR3 coding DNA: TGTGCCAGCAGCCCCCAACTAGAGAGAGCTTTCTTT. The rearrangement links TRBV7-2 to TRBJ1-1; no firm D call. Germline CDR1 SGHTA, CDR2 FQGNSA. V was pared by 5 bases and J by 10 bases, with 14 bases between. The CDR3 runs to 12 residues. Full variable domain (missing parts from reference TRBV7-2 and TRBJ1-1): GAGVSQSPSNKVTEKGKDVELRCDPISGHTALYWYRQSLGQGLEFLIYFQGNSAPDKSGLPSDRFSAERTGGSVSTLTIQRTQQEDSAVYLCASSPQLERAFFGQGTRLTVV.

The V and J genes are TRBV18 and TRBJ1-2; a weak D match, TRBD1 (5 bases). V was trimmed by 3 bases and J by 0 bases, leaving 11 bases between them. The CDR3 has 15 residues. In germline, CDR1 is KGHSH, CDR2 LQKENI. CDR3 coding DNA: TGTGCCAGCTCACCCGGGGAGGGACCTAACTATGGCTACACCTTC. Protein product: CASSPGEGPNYGYTF. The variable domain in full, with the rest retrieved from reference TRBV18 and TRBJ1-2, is NAGVMQNPRHLVRRRGQEARLRCSPMKGHSHVYWYRQLPEEGLKFMVYLQKENIIDESGMPKERFSAEFPKEGPSILRIQQVVRGDSAAYFCASSPGEGPNYGYTFGSGTRLTVV.

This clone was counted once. The CDR3 spells CASSLRNDRVGNTIYF. CDR3 DNA: TGTGCCAGCAGCCTCCGAAATGACAGGGTTGGAAACACCATATATTTT. The chain links TRBV4-2 to TRBJ1-3; 7 bases align to TRBD1. The CDR3 has 16 amino acids. The V segment lost 4 bases and the J segment 3 bases; nucleotides outside the gene matches: 9. Germline loops: CDR1 LGHNA, CDR2 YNFKEQ.

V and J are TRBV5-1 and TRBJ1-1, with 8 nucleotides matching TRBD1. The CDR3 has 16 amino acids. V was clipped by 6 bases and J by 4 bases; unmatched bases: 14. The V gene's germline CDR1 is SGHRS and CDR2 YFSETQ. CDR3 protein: CASTGTGPFDGTEAFF. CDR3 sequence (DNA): TGCGCCAGCACCGGGACAGGCCCCTTTGATGGCACTGAAGCTTTCTTT.

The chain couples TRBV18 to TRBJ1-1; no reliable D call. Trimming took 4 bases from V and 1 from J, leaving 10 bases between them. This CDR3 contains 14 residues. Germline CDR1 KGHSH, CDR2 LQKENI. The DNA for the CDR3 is TGTGCCAGCTCACGAGAGCGGTGGAACACTGAAGCTTTCTTT. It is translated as CASSRERWNTEAFF.